This TCR beta chain was captured in a study of T cells in Graves' hyperthyroidism and ophthalmopathy. The CDR3 has 16 residues. Unmatched junction bases numbered 7, after V lost 0 bases and J lost 6 bases. This clonotype showed up just a few times. Amplification yielded TCR beta CDR3 regions, with RNA transcripts as the source. During a first-round RT-PCR of the TCR CDR3, the HTBI primer set was used. Each CDR3 protein gets one entry after TCRdb re-called the multiplex PCR reads with MiXCR. The sample lists approximately 400,000 distinct CDR3 sequences, about 14% occurring once. Investigators excluded patients with uncontrolled infection, other autoimmune disease, pregnancy or lactation.

This clonotype originated in a woman aged 55-69 years with Graves' hyperthyroidism. Sequencing input: blood. The chain recombines TRBV12-3 or TRBV12-4 with TRBJ2-1; TRBD2 matches at 8 bases. CDR3 sequence (DNA): TGTGCCAGCAGTTTAGCGGGAAGCGGGAGAAGCAATGAGCAGTTCTTC. Protein sequence: CASSLAGSGRSNEQFF.